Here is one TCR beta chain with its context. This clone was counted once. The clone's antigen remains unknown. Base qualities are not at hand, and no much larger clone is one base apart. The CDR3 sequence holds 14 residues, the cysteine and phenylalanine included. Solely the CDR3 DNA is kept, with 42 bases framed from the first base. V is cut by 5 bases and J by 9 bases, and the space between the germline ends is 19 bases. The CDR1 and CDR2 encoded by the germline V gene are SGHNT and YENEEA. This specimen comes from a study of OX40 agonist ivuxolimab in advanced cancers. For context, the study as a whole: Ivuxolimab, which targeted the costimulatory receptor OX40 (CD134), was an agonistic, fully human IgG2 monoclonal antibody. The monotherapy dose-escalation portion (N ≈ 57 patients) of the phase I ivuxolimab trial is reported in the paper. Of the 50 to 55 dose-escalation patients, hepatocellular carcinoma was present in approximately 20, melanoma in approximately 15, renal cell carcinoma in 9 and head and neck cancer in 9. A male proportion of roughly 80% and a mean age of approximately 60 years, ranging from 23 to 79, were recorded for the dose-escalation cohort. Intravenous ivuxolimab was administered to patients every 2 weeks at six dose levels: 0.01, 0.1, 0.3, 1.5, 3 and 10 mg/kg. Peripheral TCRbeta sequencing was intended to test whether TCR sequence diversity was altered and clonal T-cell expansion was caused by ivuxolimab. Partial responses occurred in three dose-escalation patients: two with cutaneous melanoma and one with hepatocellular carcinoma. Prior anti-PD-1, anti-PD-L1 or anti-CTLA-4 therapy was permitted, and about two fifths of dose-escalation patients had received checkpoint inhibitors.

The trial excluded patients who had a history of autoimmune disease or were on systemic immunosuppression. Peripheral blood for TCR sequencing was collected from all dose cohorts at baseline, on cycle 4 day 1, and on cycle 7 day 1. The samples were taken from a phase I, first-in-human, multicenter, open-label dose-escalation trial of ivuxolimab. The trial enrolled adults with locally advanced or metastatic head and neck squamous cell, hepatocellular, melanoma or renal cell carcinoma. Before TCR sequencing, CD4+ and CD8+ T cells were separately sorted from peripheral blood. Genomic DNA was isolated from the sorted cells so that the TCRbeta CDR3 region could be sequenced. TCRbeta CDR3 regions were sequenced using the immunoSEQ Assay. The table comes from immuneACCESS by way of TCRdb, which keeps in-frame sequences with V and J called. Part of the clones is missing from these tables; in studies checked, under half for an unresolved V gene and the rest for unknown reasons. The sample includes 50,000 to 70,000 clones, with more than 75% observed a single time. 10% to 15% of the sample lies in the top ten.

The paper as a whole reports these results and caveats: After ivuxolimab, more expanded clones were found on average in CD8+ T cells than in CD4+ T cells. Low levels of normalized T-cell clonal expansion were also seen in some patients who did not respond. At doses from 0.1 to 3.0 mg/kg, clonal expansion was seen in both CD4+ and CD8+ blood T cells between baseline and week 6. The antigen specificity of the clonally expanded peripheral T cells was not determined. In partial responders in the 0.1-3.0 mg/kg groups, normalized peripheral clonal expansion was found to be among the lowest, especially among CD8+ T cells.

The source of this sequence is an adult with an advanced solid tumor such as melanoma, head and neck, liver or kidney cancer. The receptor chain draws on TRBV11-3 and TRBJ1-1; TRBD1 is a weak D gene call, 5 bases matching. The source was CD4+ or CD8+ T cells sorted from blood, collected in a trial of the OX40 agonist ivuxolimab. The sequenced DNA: TGTGCCAGCAGCATACCCGGGACGGAGGTTAAAGCTTTCTTT. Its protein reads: CASSIPGTEVKAFF. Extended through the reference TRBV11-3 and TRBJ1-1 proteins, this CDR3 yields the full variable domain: EAGVVQSPRYKIIEKKQPVAFWCNPISGHNTLYWYLQNLGQGPELLIRYENEEAVDDSQLPKDRFSAERLKGVDSTLKIQPAELGDSAVYLCASSIPGTEVKAFFGQGTRLTVV.